The rows below give T cell receptor beta chains drawn from one sample of a study of blood T cell repertoires in COVID-19. Using immunoSEQ multiplex PCR, the repertoire was profiled, and TCRdb retains in-frame clones only, with some absent. The table lists under 500,000 clones, about 85% of them singletons. Sequencing used PBMCs or T cells enriched from blood (not recorded which). The receptors here all came from a woman younger than 30 with acute COVID-19. The CDR3 runs from the conserved cysteine through the conserved F or W. A D gene is named only where the DNA matches it firmly. Size is omitted from some rows. Given values are once, few, many or a class for expanded clones.

CDR3 protein,CDR3 DNA,D gene,clone size,J gene,V gene
CASSPLRTGRGNQPQHF,TGTGCCAGCTCACCACTACGGACAGGTCGCGGCAATCAGCCCCAGCATTTT,TRBD1,few,TRBJ1-5,TRBV18
CASSLQAGTGGTEAFF,TGTGCCAGCAGCCTCCAGGCGGGGACAGGAGGGACTGAAGCTTTCTTT,TRBD1,NA,TRBJ1-1,TRBV9
CASSQDGNRGWYEQYF,TGCGCCAGCAGCCAAGATGGGAACAGGGGATGGTACGAGCAGTACTTC,TRBD1,many,TRBJ2-7,TRBV4-3
CASGVQGLGGYTF,TGTGCCAGCGGCGTACAGGGTTTAGGCGGCTACACCTTC,NA,NA,TRBJ1-2,TRBV2
CATEGSSYNEQFF,TGTGCCACCGAGGGTAGCTCCTACAATGAGCAGTTCTTC,NA,once,TRBJ2-1,TRBV10-3
CAWSEGGNQPQHF,TGTGCCTGGAGTGAGGGGGGCAATCAGCCCCAGCATTTT,NA,NA,TRBJ1-5,TRBV30
CAISESTGSNEQFF,TGTGCCATCAGTGAGTCGACGGGGTCCAATGAGCAGTTCTTC,NA,NA,TRBJ2-1,TRBV10-3
CSVVRGADTEAFF,TGCAGCGTTGTGCGGGGGGCGGACACTGAAGCTTTCTTT,NA,once,TRBJ1-1,TRBV29-1
CASRSGNGDSQPQHF,TGTGCCAGCAGGTCAGGGAATGGAGACAGTCAGCCCCAGCATTTT,NA,NA,TRBJ1-5,TRBV28
CASSDQGVNEKLFF,TGTGCCAGCAGCGACCAGGGGGTTAATGAAAAACTGTTTTTT,TRBD1,NA,TRBJ1-4,TRBV5-4
CASSAGTGRNQPQHF,TGTGCCAGCAGCGCAGGGACAGGAAGAAATCAGCCCCAGCATTTT,TRBD1,NA,TRBJ1-5,TRBV9
CASSEQGRSYEQYF,TGTGCCAGCAGCGAGCAGGGTAGGAGCTACGAGCAGTACTTC,NA,NA,TRBJ2-7,TRBV11-1
CASSYGTGGNYEQYF,TGTGCCAGCAGTTACGGGACAGGGGGGAACTACGAGCAGTACTTC,TRBD1,few,TRBJ2-7,TRBV6-5
CASSLGTNEKLFF,TGTGCCAGCAGCTTAGGGACAAACGAAAAACTGTTTTTT,NA,NA,TRBJ1-4,TRBV11-2
CATSDKSGVYQETQYF,TGTGCCACCAGTGATAAGAGCGGGGTCTACCAAGAGACCCAGTACTTC,TRBD2,NA,TRBJ2-5,TRBV24-1
CSARERGSYNEQFF,TGCAGTGCTCGTGAGCGGGGCTCCTACAATGAGCAGTTCTTC,TRBD2,NA,TRBJ2-1,TRBV20-1
CASSWDRANTEAFF,TGTGCCAGCTCATGGGACAGGGCGAACACTGAAGCTTTCTTT,TRBD1,NA,TRBJ1-1,TRBV18
CASSLDDYIQETQYF,TGTGCCAGCAGCTTAGACGACTATATCCAAGAGACCCAGTACTTC,NA,NA,TRBJ2-5,TRBV7-2
CASSDTGGIGELFF,TGCGCCAGCAGCGATACAGGGGGCATCGGGGAGCTGTTTTTT,TRBD1,NA,TRBJ2-2,TRBV5-1
CASSQVVWGDYGYTF,TGCGCCAGCAGCCAAGTAGTGTGGGGAGACTATGGCTACACCTTC,NA,NA,TRBJ1-2,TRBV4-3
CASSIAEGGYGYTF,TGTGCCAGTAGTATAGCCGAGGGAGGATATGGCTACACCTTC,NA,once,TRBJ1-2,TRBV19
CASSIAPPTSGYSTDTQYF,TGTGCCAGTAGTATAGCCCCCCCTACTAGCGGATATAGCACAGATACGCAGTATTTT,TRBD2,NA,TRBJ2-3,TRBV19
CASSVKTGSNQPQHF,TGCGCCAGCAGTGTGAAGACAGGGAGTAATCAGCCCCAGCATTTT,TRBD1,NA,TRBJ1-5,TRBV10-2
CASRSDSSSGANVLTF,TGCGCCAGCAGATCTGACAGTAGCTCTGGGGCCAACGTCCTGACTTTC,NA,NA,TRBJ2-6,TRBV5-1
CASSLRDRGTYSNQPQHF,TGTGCCAGCTCACTCCGGGACAGGGGGACCTATAGCAATCAGCCCCAGCATTTT,TRBD1,NA,TRBJ1-5,TRBV18
CASSPGTGVNTGELFF,TGTGCCAGCTCGCCCGGGACAGGAGTGAACACCGGGGAGCTGTTTTTT,TRBD1,NA,TRBJ2-2,TRBV18
CASSPLYYGYTF,TGTGCCAGCAGTCCTCTATACTATGGCTACACCTTC,NA,NA,TRBJ1-2,TRBV28
CASIGRGLFEAFF,TGTGCCAGTATAGGAAGGGGGCTATTTGAAGCTTTCTTT,TRBD1,once,TRBJ1-1,TRBV19
CASSQDGNSGFGEQYF,TGCGCCAGCAGCCAAGATGGGAATAGCGGGTTCGGCGAGCAGTACTTC,TRBD2,NA,TRBJ2-7,TRBV4-3
CASSQRVRGTEPTNEKLFF,TGTGCCAGCAGCCAACGGGTCAGGGGAACCGAGCCAACTAATGAAAAACTGTTTTTT,NA,NA,TRBJ1-4,TRBV3-1/TRBV3-2
CAIWEPGSQETQYF,TGTGCCATCTGGGAACCGGGGTCTCAAGAGACCCAGTACTTC,NA,NA,TRBJ2-5,TRBV10-3
CASTRDRNQPQHF,TGTGCCAGCACTCGGGACAGGAATCAGCCCCAGCATTTT,TRBD1,NA,TRBJ1-5,TRBV12-3/TRBV12-4
CATSRDYTSYEQYF,TGTGCCACCAGCAGAGATTATACTTCCTACGAGCAGTACTTC,NA,NA,TRBJ2-7,TRBV15
CASSLGGTAEAFF,TGCGCCAGCAGCTTGGGCGGGACGGCTGAAGCTTTCTTT,NA,NA,TRBJ1-1,TRBV5-1
CASSRPGKVGKLFF,TGCGCCAGCAGTCGCCCAGGGAAGGTAGGAAAACTGTTTTTT,NA,NA,TRBJ1-4,TRBV23-1
CASSERRNQPQHF,TGTGCCAGCAGCGAAAGGCGGAATCAGCCCCAGCATTTT,NA,NA,TRBJ1-5,TRBV11-2
CASSFSSASYEQYF,TGTGCCAGCAGTTTCAGCAGCGCCTCCTACGAGCAGTACTTC,NA,NA,TRBJ2-7,TRBV27
CASSVSGGGGETQYF,TGTGCCAGCAGCGTCTCAGGGGGTGGAGGAGAGACCCAGTACTTC,TRBD1,once,TRBJ2-5,TRBV9
CASSTTSGKVNEQFF,TGTGCCAGCAGCACGACTAGCGGGAAAGTGAATGAGCAGTTCTTC,TRBD2,NA,TRBJ2-1,TRBV7-2
CASSFVAGPAFF,TGTGCCAGCAGTTTCGTGGCAGGTCCAGCTTTCTTT,NA,NA,TRBJ1-1,TRBV28
CAWGDRENSPLHF,TGTGCCTGGGGTGACAGGGAGAATTCACCCCTCCACTTT,TRBD1,NA,TRBJ1-6,TRBV30
CASSDSGQLNNEQFF,TGTGCCAGCAGTGACTCCGGACAGTTAAACAATGAGCAGTTCTTC,NA,NA,TRBJ2-1,TRBV6-4
CASSTDRGGNEQFF,TGTGCCAGTAGTACCGACAGGGGTGGCAATGAGCAGTTCTTC,TRBD1,NA,TRBJ2-1,TRBV19
CASSREGLDYNEQFF,TGTGCCAGCAGTAGAGAGGGACTAGACTACAATGAGCAGTTCTTC,TRBD2,NA,TRBJ2-1,TRBV6-4
CSASAGFGYTF,TGCAGTGCTAGCGCAGGCTTTGGCTACACCTTC,NA,NA,TRBJ1-2,TRBV20-1
CASSLVGQVGGYTF,TGTGCCAGCAGCTTGGTGGGACAGGTGGGTGGCTACACCTTC,TRBD1,NA,TRBJ1-2,TRBV5-4
CASSQVLRGASYEQYF,TGCGCCAGCAGCCAAGTACTTAGGGGCGCCTCCTACGAGCAGTACTTC,NA,NA,TRBJ2-7,TRBV4-3
CASRLLDEGTGELFF,TGTGCCAGCAGGCTCCTCGATGAGGGCACCGGGGAGCTGTTTTTT,NA,once,TRBJ2-2,TRBV7-8
CASSPRPNSGSTDTQYF,TGTGCCAGCAGCCCAAGACCCAATAGCGGGAGCACAGATACGCAGTATTTT,TRBD2,NA,TRBJ2-3,TRBV9
CASSLDQDRVGSTYNSPLHF,TGTGCCAGCAGCCTCGACCAGGACAGGGTGGGCAGCACCTATAATTCACCCCTCCACTTT,TRBD1,NA,TRBJ1-6,TRBV28
CASSFAGYQPQHF,TGTGCCAGCAGCTTTGCAGGGTATCAGCCCCAGCATTTT,NA,NA,TRBJ1-5,TRBV7-2